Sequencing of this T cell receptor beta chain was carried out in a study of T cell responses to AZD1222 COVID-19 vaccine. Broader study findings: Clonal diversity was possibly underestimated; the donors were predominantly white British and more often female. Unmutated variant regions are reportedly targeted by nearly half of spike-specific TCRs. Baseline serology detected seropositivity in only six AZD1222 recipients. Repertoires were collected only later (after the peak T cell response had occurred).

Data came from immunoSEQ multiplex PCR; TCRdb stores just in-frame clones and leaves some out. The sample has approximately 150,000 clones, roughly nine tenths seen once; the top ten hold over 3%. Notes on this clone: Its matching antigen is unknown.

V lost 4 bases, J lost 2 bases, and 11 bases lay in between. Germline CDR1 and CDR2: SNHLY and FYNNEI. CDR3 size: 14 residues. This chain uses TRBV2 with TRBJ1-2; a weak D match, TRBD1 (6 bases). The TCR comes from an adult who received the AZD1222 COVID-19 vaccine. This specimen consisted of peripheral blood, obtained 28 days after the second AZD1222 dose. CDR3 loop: CASSVDRENYGYTF. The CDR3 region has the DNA TGTGCCAGCAGTGTGGACAGAGAGAACTATGGCTACACCTTC.